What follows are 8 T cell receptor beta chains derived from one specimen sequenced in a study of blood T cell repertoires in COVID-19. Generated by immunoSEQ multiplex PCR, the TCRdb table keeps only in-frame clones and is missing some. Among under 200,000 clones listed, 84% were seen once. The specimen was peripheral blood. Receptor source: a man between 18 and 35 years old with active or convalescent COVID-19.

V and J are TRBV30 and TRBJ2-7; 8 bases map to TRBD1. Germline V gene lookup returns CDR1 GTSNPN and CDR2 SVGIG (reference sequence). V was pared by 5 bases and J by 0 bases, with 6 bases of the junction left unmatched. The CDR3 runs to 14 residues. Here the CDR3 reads CAWRRDRSSYEQYF. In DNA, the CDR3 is TGTGCCTGGCGCCGGGACAGGTCCTCCTACGAGCAGTACTTC.

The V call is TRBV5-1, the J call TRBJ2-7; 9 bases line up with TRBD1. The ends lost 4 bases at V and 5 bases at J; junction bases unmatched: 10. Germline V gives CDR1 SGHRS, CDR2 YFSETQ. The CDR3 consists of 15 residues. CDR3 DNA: TGCGCCAGCAGCCCGGGGACAGGGAAGGGCCACGAGCAGTACTTC. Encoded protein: CASSPGTGKGHEQYF. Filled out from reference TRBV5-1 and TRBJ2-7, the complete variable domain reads KAGVTQTPRYLIKTRGQQVTLSCSPISGHRSVSWYQQTPGQGLQFLFEYFSETQRNKGNFPGRFSGRQFSNSRSEMNVSTLELGDSALYLCASSPGTGKGHEQYFGPGTRLTVT.

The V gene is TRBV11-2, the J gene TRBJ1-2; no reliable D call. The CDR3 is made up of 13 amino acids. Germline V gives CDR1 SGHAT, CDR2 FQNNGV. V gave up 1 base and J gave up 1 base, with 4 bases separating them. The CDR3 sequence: CASSLGLNYGYTF. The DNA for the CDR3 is TGTGCCAGCAGCTTAGGGCTTAACTATGGCTACACCTTC.

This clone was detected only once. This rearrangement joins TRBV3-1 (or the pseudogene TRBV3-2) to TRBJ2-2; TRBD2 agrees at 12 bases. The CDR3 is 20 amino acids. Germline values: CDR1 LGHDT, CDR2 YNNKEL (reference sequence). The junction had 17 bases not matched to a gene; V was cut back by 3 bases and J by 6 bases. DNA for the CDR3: TGTGCCAGCAGCCATCTCCCTAAGACTAGCGGGGGTTTAATTTCCGGGGAGCTGTTTTTT. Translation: CASSHLPKTSGGLISGELFF.

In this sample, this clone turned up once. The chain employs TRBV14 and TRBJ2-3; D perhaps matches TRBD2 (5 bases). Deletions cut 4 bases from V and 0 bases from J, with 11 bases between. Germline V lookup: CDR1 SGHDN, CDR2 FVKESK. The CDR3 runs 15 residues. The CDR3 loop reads CASSRLRASTDTQYF. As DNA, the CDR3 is TGTGCCAGCAGCCGTCTGAGGGCTAGCACAGATACGCAGTATTTT.

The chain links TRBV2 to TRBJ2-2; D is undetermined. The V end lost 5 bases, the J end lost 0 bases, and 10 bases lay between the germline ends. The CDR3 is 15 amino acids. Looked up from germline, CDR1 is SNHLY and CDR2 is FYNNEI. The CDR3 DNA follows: TGTGCCAGCAGTCAGGTCAGGACGAACACCGGGGAGCTGTTTTTT. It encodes CASSQVRTNTGELFF.

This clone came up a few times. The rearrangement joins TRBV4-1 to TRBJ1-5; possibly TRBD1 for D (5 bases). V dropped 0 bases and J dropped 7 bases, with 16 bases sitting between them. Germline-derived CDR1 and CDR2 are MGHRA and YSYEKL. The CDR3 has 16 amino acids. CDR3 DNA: TGCGCCAGCAGCCAAGAAAGAGGGAGGGGCGGACAGCCCCAGCATTTT. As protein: CASSQERGRGGQPQHF.

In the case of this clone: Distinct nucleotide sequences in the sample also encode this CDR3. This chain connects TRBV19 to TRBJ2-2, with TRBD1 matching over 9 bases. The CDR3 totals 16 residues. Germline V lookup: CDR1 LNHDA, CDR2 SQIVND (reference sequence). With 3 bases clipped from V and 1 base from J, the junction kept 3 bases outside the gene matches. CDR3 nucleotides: TGTGCCAGTAGTATTATGGGACAGGGGAACACCGGGGAGCTGTTTTTT. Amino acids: CASSIMGQGNTGELFF. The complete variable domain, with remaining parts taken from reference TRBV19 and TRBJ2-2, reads DGGITQSPKYLFRKEGQNVTLSCEQNLNHDAMYWYRQDPGQGLRLIYYSQIVNDFQKGDIAEGYSVSREKKESFPLTVTSAQKNPTAFYLCASSIMGQGNTGELFFGEGSRLTVL.